The clone carrying this T cell receptor (beta chain) was detected only once. Sequencing used immunoSEQ multiplex PCR; TCRdb keeps in-frame clones, though not all of them. Of roughly 110,000 clones in the sample, about 87% are singletons; the top ten hold under 6.5%. The sample comes from a study of T cell responses to AZD1222 COVID-19 vaccine. Germline values: CDR1 KGHSH, CDR2 LQKENI. The CDR3 extends over 15 amino acids. Unmatched junction bases numbered 5, after V lost 3 bases and J lost 2 bases. The origin of this receptor is an adult who received the AZD1222 COVID-19 vaccine. Sequences were derived from peripheral blood, sampled 28 days after the second AZD1222 dose. The chain employs TRBV18 and TRBJ2-7; the match to TRBD1 covers 9 bases. CDR3 sequence: CASSPQWDRAYEQYF. The CDR3 nucleotides read TGTGCCAGCTCACCTCAATGGGACAGGGCCTACGAGCAGTACTTC.